The rows below give T cell receptor beta chains drawn from one sample of a study of blood T cell repertoires in COVID-19. Generated by immunoSEQ multiplex PCR, the TCRdb table keeps only in-frame clones and is missing some. The sample holds some 100,000 clones, about 89% seen once. Sequencing was carried out using peripheral blood. The receptors here all came from a woman in her 30s with acute or convalescent COVID-19. The CDR3 runs from the conserved cysteine through the conserved F or W. D genes are given only for firm matches.

d_call j_call v_call cdr3_aa cdr3_nt
TRBD1 TRBJ2-7 TRBV27 CASSFRDRVYEQYF TGTGCCAGCAGTTTCCGGGACAGGGTTTACGAGCAGTACTTC
- TRBJ1-6 TRBV7-9 CASSSDWSSSYNSPLHF TGTGCCAGCAGCTCAGACTGGTCGAGCTCCTATAATTCACCCCTCCACTTT
- TRBJ1-1 TRBV2 CASSRPGREAYNTEAFF TGTGCCAGCAGTCGCCCGGGGAGGGAAGCTTATAACACTGAAGCTTTCTTT
- TRBJ1-1 TRBV2 CASREERNTEAFF TGTGCCAGCAGGGAGGAGAGAAACACTGAAGCTTTCTTT
TRBD1 TRBJ2-7 TRBV27 CATAGTAYEQYF TGTGCCACCGCCGGGACAGCCTACGAGCAGTACTTC
- TRBJ1-3 TRBV6-5 CASSGESSGNTIYF TGTGCCAGCAGCGGTGAAAGTTCTGGAAACACCATATATTTT
TRBD1 TRBJ1-1 TRBV5-1 CASSLGGTAFTEAFF TGCGCCAGCAGCTTGGGGGGGACAGCATTCACTGAAGCTTTCTTT
- TRBJ2-1 TRBV7-2 CASSFRGAAYNEQFF TGTGCCAGCAGTTTTCGCGGAGCCGCCTACAATGAGCAGTTCTTC
- TRBJ1-4 TRBV30 CAWREGTYEKLFF TGTGCCTGGAGGGAGGGGACTTATGAAAAACTGTTTTTT
- TRBJ2-3 TRBV11-3 CASSVRGSRTDTQYF TGTGCCAGCAGCGTTAGAGGGTCCCGGACAGATACGCAGTATTTT
- TRBJ1-2 TRBV5-1 CASSARDTRYGYTF TGCGCCAGCAGCGCCCGGGACACACGCTATGGCTACACCTTC
- TRBJ2-7 TRBV28 CASSPRPAGEQYF TGTGCCAGCAGTCCCAGACCCGCGGGCGAGCAGTACTTC
TRBD1 TRBJ2-3 TRBV18 CASSRPGQGDTQYF TGTGCCAGCTCACGGCCGGGACAGGGAGATACGCAGTATTTT
TRBD2 TRBJ2-7 TRBV14 CASSPLAGTYEQYF TGTGCCAGCAGCCCTCTAGCGGGGACCTACGAGCAGTACTTC
- TRBJ1-6 TRBV28 CASSPRGVSSYNSPLHF TGTGCCAGCAGCCCTCGCGGGGTCTCCTCCTATAATTCACCCCTCCACTTT
TRBD1 TRBJ2-3 TRBV2 CASSPGTVSTQYF TGTGCCAGCAGCCCCGGGACAGTAAGTACGCAGTATTTT
TRBD1 TRBJ1-4 TRBV28 CASSFPGQGMEKLFF TGTGCCAGCAGTTTTCCGGGACAGGGGATGGAAAAACTGTTTTTT
TRBD1 TRBJ2-7 TRBV7-9 CASSHRQGLDEQYF TGTGCCAGCAGTCACCGACAGGGCCTAGACGAGCAGTACTTC